Listed here are 4 T cell receptor beta chains from one sample, sequenced in a study of cytomegalovirus exposure and HLA in healthy donors. TCRdb keeps only in-frame clones here, not all; method: immunoSEQ multiplex PCR. The repertoire has approximately 150,000 clones, around nine tenths of them found once; the top ten carry roughly 3%. The sample taken for sequencing was PBMCs. Receptor source: a man younger than 30 in good health and CMV-seropositive.

This clone is a singleton in its sample. This chain connects TRBV5-6 to TRBJ1-4, with D uncertain. This CDR3 contains 15 residues. CDR1 and CDR2 from the germline V gene are SGHDT and YYEEEE. The germline V and J ends were trimmed by 0 bases and 4 bases, with 10 bases remaining between them. CDR3 in DNA: TGTGCCAGCAGCTTGGCTATGGGGAGTAATGAAAAACTGTTTTTT. Translating gives CASSLAMGSNEKLFF.

The V gene is TRBV7-9, the J gene TRBJ2-7; D might be TRBD2 (6 bases). V was trimmed by 4 bases and J by 0 bases, leaving 22 bases between them. The CDR3 is 18 residues long. Germline V CDR1 and CDR2: SEHNR, FQNEAQ (reference sequence). This CDR3 is CASSSSSLVGLLSYEQYF. CDR3 in DNA: TGTGCCAGCAGCTCATCCTCTCTCGTGGGACTCCTCTCCTACGAGCAGTACTTC.

This chain uses TRBV2 with TRBJ2-4; tentative D call: TRBD1 (7 bases). V gave up 5 bases and J gave up 7 bases, with 18 bases separating them. CDR3 length: 15 residues. Germline V gives CDR1 SNHLY, CDR2 FYNNEI. CDR3 sequence (DNA): TGTGCCAGCAGTTTCCAGGGGGGTGAGGGGAACATTCAGTACTTC. Translation gives CASSFQGGEGNIQYF.

This clone was observed once. The rearrangement uses TRBV5-1 and TRBJ2-3; D is possibly TRBD1 or TRBD2 (5 bases each). The V gene's germline CDR1 is SGHRS and CDR2 YFSETQ. The CDR3 contains 16 residues. V gave up 4 bases and J gave up 3 bases, with 18 bases separating them. In DNA form, the CDR3 reads TGCGCCAGCAGCCTGGGACCCCCGAGGGAGACAGATACGCAGTATTTT. This encodes CASSLGPPRETDTQYF.